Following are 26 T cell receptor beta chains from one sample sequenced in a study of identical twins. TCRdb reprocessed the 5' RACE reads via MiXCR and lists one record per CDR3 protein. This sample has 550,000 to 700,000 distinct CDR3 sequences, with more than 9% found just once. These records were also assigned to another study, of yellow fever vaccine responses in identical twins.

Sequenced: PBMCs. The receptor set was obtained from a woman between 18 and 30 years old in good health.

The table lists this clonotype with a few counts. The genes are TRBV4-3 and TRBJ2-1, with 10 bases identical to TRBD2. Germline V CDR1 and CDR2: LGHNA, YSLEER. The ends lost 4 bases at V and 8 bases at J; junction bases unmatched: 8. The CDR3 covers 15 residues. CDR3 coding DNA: TGCGCCAGCAGCCGAGCGGGAGGGGAATTATATGAGCAGTTCTTC. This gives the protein CASSRAGGELYEQFF.

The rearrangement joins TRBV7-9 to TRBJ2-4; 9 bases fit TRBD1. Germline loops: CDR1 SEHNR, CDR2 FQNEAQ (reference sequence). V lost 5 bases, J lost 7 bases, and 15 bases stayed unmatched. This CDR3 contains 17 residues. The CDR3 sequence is CASSIPVGGQGVNIQYF. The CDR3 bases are TGTGCCAGCAGCATCCCGGTGGGGGGACAGGGTGTGAACATTCAGTACTTC.

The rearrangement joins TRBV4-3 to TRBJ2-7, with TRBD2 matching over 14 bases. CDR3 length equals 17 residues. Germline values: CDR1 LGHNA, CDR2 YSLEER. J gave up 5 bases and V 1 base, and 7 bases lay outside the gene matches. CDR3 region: CASSQAPGLAGAHEQYF. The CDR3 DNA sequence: TGCGCCAGCAGCCAAGCCCCGGGACTAGCGGGAGCTCACGAGCAGTACTTC.

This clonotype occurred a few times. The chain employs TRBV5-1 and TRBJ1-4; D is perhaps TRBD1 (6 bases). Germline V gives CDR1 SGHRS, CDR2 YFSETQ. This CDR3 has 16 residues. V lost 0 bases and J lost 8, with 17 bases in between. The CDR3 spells CASSLGPTGPEEKLFF. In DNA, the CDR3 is TGCGCCAGCAGCTTGGGGCCGACAGGACCTGAAGAAAAACTGTTTTTT.

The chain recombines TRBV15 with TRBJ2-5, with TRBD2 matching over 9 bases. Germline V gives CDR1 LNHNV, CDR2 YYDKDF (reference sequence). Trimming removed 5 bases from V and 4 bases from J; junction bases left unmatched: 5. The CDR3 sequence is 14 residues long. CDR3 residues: CATSGLAGVETQYF. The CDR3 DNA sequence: TGTGCCACCAGCGGGTTAGCGGGAGTAGAGACCCAGTACTTC.

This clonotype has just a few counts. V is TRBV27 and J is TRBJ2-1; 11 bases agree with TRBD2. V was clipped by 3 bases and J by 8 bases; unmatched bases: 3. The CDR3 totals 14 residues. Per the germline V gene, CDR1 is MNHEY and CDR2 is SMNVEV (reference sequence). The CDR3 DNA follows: TGTGCCAGCAGTTTTAGCGGGGGGGAGGATGAGCAGTTCTTC. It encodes CASSFSGGEDEQFF.

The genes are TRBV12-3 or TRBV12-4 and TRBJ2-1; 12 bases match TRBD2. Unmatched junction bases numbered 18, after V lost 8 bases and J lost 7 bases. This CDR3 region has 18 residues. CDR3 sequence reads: CASWRTGRGLAGFNEQFF. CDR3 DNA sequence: TGTGCCAGCTGGCGGACAGGGCGAGGACTAGCGGGATTTAATGAGCAGTTCTTC.

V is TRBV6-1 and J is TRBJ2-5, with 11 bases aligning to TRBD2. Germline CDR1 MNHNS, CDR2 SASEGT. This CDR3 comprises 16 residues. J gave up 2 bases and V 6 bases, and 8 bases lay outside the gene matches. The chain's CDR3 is CASSPVVAGGQETQYF. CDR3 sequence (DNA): TGTGCCAGCAGCCCCGTAGTAGCGGGGGGGCAAGAGACCCAGTACTTC.

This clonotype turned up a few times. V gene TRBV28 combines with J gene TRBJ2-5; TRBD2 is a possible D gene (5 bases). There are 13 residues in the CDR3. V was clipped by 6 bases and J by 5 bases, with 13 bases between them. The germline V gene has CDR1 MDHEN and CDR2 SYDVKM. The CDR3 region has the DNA TGTGCCAGCAGAAAGCAGGAGGTGGAGACCCAGTACTTC. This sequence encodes CASRKQEVETQYF. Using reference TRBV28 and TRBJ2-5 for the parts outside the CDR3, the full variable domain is DVKVTQSSRYLVKRTGEKVFLECVQDMDHENMFWYRQDPGLGLRLIYFSYDVKMKEKGDIPEGYSVSREKKERFSLILESASTNQTSMYLCASRKQEVETQYFGPGTRLLVL.

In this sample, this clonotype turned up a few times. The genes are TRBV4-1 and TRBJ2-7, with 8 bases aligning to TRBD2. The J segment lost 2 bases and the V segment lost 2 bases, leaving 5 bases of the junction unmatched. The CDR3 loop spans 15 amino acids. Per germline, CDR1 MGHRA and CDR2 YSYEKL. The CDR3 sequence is CASSQPGLGTYEQYF. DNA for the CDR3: TGCGCCAGCAGCCAACCGGGACTAGGGACCTACGAGCAGTACTTC.

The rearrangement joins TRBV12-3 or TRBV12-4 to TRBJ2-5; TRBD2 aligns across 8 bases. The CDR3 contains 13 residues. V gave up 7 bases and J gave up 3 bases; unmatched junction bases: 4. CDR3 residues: CASNFGGEETQYF. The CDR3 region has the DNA TGTGCCAGCAACTTCGGGGGGGAAGAGACCCAGTACTTC.

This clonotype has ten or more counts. The CDR3 DNA is TGTGCCAGCAGCTTAAGCGTCCAAGAGACCCAGTACTTC. This sequence encodes CASSLSVQETQYF. The J gene is TRBJ2-5, the V gene TRBV7-9; D ambiguous. Germline V lookup: CDR1 SEHNR, CDR2 FQNEAQ (reference sequence). The CDR3 runs 13 residues. V lost 2 bases and J 1 base, leaving 5 bases between the germline ends.

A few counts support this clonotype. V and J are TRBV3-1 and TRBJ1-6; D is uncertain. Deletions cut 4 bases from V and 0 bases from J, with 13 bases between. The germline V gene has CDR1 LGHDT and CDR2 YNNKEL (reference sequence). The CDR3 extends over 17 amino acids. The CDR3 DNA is TGTGCCAGCAGCCGCCGGATCCCAAGCTCCTATAATTCACCCCTCCACTTT. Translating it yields CASSRRIPSSYNSPLHF.

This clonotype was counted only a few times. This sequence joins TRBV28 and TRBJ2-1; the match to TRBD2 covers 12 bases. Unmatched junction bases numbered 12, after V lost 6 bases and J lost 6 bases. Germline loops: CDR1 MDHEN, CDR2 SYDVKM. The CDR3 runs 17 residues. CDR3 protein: CASRKRLAGVGGNEQFF. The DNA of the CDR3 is TGTGCCAGCAGGAAACGACTAGCGGGAGTGGGGGGCAATGAGCAGTTCTTC.

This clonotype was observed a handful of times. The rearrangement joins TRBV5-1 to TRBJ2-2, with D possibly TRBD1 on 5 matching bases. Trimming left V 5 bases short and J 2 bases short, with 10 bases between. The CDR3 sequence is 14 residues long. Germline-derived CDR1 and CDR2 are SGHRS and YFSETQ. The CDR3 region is CASRVDSNTGELFF. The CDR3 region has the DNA TGCGCCAGCAGAGTAGACAGTAACACCGGGGAGCTGTTTTTT. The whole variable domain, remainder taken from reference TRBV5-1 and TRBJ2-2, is KAGVTQTPRYLIKTRGQQVTLSCSPISGHRSVSWYQQTPGQGLQFLFEYFSETQRNKGNFPGRFSGRQFSNSRSEMNVSTLELGDSALYLCASRVDSNTGELFFGEGSRLTVL.

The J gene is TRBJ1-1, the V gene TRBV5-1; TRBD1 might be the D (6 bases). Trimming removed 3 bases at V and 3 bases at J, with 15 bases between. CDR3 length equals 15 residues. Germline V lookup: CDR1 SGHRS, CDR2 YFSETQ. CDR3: CASSSQGNRDTEAFF. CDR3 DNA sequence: TGCGCCAGCAGCTCCCAGGGGAATCGTGACACTGAAGCTTTCTTT.

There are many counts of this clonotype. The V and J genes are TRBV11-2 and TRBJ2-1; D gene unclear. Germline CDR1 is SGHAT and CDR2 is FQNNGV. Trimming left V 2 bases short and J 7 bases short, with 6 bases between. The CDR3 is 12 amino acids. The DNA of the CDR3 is TGTGCCAGCAGCTTATCCTGGAATGAGCAGTTCTTC. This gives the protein CASSLSWNEQFF.

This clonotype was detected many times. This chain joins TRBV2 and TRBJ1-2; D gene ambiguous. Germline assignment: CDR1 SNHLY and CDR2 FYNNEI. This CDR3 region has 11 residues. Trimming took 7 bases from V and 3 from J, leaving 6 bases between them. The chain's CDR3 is CASTTDYGYTF. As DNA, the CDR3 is TGTGCCAGCACCACCGACTATGGCTACACCTTC.

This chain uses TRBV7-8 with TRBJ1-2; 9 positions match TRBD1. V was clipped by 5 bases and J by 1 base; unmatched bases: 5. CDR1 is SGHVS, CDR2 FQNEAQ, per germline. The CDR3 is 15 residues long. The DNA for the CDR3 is TGTGCCAGCAGCCCACAGGGGGCGCATAACTATGGCTACACCTTC. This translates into CASSPQGAHNYGYTF.

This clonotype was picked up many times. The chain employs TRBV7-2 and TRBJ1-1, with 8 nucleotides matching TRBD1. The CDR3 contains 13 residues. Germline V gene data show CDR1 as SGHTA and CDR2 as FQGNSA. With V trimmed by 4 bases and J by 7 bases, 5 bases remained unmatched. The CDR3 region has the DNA TGTGCCAGCAGCTCACAGGGGGGAAGTGAAGCTTTCTTT. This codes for CASSSQGGSEAFF.

The CDR3 protein is CASSHLAGGLSNEQFF. For the CDR3, the DNA is TGTGCCAGCAGCCACTTAGCGGGGGGGCTAAGTAATGAGCAGTTCTTC. This sequence joins TRBV28 and TRBJ2-1; 11 nucleotides align to TRBD2. The V and J ends lost 6 bases and 7 bases, in that order; junction bases with no gene match: 11. Germline V lookup: CDR1 MDHEN, CDR2 SYDVKM. The CDR3 is 16 amino acids.

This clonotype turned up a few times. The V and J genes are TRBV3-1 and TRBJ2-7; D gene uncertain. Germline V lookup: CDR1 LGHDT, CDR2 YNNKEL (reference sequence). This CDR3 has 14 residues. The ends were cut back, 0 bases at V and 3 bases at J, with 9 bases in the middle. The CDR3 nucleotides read TGTGCCAGCAGCCAAGATCTGGCTTTCTACGAGCAGTACTTC. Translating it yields CASSQDLAFYEQYF.

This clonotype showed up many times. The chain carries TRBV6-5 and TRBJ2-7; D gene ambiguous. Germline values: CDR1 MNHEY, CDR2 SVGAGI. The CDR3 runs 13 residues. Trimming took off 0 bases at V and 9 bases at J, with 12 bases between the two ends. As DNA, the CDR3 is TGTGCCAGCAGTTACTCGTCTGAGACTGGGCAGTACTTC. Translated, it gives CASSYSSETGQYF.

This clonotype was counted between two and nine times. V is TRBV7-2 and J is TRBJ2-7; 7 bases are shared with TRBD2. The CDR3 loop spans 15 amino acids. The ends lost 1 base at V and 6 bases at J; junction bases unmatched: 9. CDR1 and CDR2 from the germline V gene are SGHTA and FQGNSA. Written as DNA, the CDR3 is TGTGCCAGCAGCTTAGAGGGGCGACTAGCTTCCGAGCAGTACTTC. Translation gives CASSLEGRLASEQYF.

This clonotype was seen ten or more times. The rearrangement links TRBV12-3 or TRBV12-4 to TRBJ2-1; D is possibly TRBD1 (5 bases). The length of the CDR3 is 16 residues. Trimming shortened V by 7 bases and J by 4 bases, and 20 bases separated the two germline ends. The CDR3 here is CASNSPRKGPYNEQFF. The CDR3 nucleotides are TGTGCCAGCAACTCACCCCGTAAGGGGCCTTACAATGAGCAGTTCTTC.

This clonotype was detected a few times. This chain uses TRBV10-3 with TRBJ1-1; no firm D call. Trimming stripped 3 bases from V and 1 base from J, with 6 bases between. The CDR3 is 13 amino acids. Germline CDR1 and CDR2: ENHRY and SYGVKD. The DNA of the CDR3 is TGTGCCATCAGTGATGGTGGGAACACTGAAGCTTTCTTT. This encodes CAISDGGNTEAFF.